This is a list of T cell receptor beta chains from one sample in a study of shared clonotypes between healthy human individuals. TCRdb's copy holds only in-frame clones and misses some; the assay was immunoSEQ multiplex PCR. This sample has under 600,000 clones, with roughly 98% found just once. The material sequenced was naive CD8+ T cells sorted from blood. The receptors stem from a man between 25 and 39 years old in good health. Both conserved end residues are part of each CDR3. D genes are given only for firm matches.

D gene	J gene	V gene	CDR3 DNA	CDR3 protein
TRBD2	TRBJ2-7	TRBV4-1	TGCGCCAGCAGCCCCTTGACTAGCGGACACTACGAGCAGTACTTC	CASSPLTSGHYEQYF
.	TRBJ2-7	TRBV18	TGTGCCAGCTCGCGACTTGACGTCAACTCCTACGAGCAGTACTTC	CASSRLDVNSYEQYF
TRBD2	TRBJ2-2	TRBV5-1	TGCGCCAGCAGCTTCCATCTAGCGGGGAGCCCCTTGGCCGGGGAGCTGTTTTTT	CASSFHLAGSPLAGELFF
TRBD1	TRBJ2-7	TRBV27	TGTGCCAGCAGTTTATCAGGGACAGGGTACTACGAGCAGTACTTC	CASSLSGTGYYEQYF
.	TRBJ2-1	TRBV7-3	TGTGCCAGCAGCCCCCATGGGGATCTCCATGAGCAGTTCTTC	CASSPHGDLHEQFF
.	TRBJ2-5	TRBV18	TGTGCCAGCTCACCGGAACCAGAGACCCAGTACTTC	CASSPEPETQYF
.	TRBJ2-1	TRBV15	TGTGCCACCAGCAGACACAGGGAGAGCTCCTACAATGAGCAGTTCTTC	CATSRHRESSYNEQFF
.	TRBJ2-7	TRBV6-1	TGTGCCAGCAGTGATGATAGTAGGGCCGACGAGCAGTACTTC	CASSDDSRADEQYF
.	TRBJ1-2	TRBV10-3	TGTGCCATCAGTGAGTCCCCGACGGCCCACTATGGCTACACCTTC	CAISESPTAHYGYTF
TRBD2	TRBJ2-1	TRBV9	TGTGCCAGCAGCGTAGCGGGGTCGGTAGCGGGAGAGGACAATGAGCAGTTCTTC	CASSVAGSVAGEDNEQFF
TRBD2	TRBJ2-1	TRBV5-6	TGTGCCAGCAGCTCCCGCGGACTAGCGATTTGGGAGCAGTTCTTC	CASSSRGLAIWEQFF
.	TRBJ2-3	TRBV7-9	TGTGCCAGCAGCCGTGTCGGACGGAGCACAGATACGCAGTATTTT	CASSRVGRSTDTQYF
TRBD2	TRBJ2-7	TRBV7-8	TGTGCCAGCAGCCCAGCGGGGGGGATGGGGGAGCAGTACTTC	CASSPAGGMGEQYF
.	TRBJ2-1	TRBV11-2	TGTGCCAGCAGACGGACTACCGAATTTTACAATGAGCAGTTCTTC	CASRRTTEFYNEQFF
.	TRBJ2-5	TRBV9	TGTGCCAGCAGCCCGGAAGGCTCCGGGTCGGAGACCCAGTACTTC	CASSPEGSGSETQYF
.	TRBJ2-7	TRBV4-1	TGCGCCAGCAGCCAAGTGGCACACCTCGCCGAGCAGTACTTC	CASSQVAHLAEQYF
.	TRBJ2-7	TRBV7-6	TGTGCCAGCAGCCTCGGGTACGGACGGAACGAGCAGTACTTC	CASSLGYGRNEQYF
.	TRBJ1-4	TRBV15	TGTGCCACCCGACAGGACGGAAATGAAAAACTGTTTTTT	CATRQDGNEKLFF